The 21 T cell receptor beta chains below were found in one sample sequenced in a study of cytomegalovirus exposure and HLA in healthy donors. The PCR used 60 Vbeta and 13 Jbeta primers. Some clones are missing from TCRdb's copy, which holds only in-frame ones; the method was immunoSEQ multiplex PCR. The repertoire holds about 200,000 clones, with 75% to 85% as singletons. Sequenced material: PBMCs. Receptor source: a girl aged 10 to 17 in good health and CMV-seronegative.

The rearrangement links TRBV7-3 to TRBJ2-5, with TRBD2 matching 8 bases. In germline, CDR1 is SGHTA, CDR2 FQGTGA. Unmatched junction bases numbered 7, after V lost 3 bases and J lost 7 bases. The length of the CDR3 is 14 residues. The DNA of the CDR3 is TGTGCCAGCAGCTTCCGGGGGGGCCCCCGGACCCAGTACTTC. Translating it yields CASSFRGGPRTQYF.

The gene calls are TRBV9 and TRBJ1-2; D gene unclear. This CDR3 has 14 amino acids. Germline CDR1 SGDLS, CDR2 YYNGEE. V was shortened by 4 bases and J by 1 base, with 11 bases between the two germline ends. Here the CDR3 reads CASSSGFGNYGYTF. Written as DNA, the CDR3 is TGTGCCAGCAGCTCAGGATTCGGTAACTATGGCTACACCTTC.

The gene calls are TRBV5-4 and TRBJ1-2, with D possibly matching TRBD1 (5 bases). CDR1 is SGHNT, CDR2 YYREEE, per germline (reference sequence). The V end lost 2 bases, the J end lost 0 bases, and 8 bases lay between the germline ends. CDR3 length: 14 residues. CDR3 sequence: CASSFRQTNYGYTF. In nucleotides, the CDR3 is TGTGCCAGCAGCTTTAGACAGACTAACTATGGCTACACCTTC.

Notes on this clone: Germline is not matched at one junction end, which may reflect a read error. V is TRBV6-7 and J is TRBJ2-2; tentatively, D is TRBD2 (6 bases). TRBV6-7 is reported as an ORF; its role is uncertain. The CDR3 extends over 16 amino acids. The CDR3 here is CASTYDQRTINGELFF. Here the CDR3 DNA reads TGTGCCAGCACTTACGACCAAAGGACTATTAACGGGGAGCTGTTTTTT.

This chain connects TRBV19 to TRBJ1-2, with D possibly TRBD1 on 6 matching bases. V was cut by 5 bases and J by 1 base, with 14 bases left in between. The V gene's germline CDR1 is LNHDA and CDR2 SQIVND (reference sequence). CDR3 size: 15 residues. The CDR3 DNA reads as TGTGCCAGTAGTCAAGTGGCAGGGGATAACTATGGCTACACCTTC. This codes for CASSQVAGDNYGYTF.

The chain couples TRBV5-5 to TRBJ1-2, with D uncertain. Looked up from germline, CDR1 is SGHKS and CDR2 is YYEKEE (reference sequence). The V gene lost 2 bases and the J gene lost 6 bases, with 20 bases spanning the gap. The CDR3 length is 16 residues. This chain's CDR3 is CASSFLPEAHPNGYTF. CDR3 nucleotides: TGTGCCAGCAGCTTTCTCCCGGAGGCTCACCCCAATGGCTACACCTTC.

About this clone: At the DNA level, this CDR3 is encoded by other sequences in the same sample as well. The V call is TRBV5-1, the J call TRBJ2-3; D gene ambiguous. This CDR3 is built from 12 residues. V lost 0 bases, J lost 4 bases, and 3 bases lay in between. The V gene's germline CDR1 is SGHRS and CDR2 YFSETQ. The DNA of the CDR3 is TGCGCCAGCAGCTTGGCGGCAGATACGCAGTATTTT. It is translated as CASSLAADTQYF.

The CDR3 nucleotides are TGTGCCAGCAGGAATTCACCAGGGCGCAGCACAGATACGCAGTATTTT. It yields the protein CASRNSPGRSTDTQYF. The gene calls are TRBV6-6 and TRBJ2-3, with D maybe TRBD1 (5 bases). The ends were cut back, 6 bases at V and 0 bases at J, with 16 bases in the middle. This CDR3 contains 16 residues. CDR1 is MNHNY and CDR2 is SVGAGI in the germline V gene (reference sequence).

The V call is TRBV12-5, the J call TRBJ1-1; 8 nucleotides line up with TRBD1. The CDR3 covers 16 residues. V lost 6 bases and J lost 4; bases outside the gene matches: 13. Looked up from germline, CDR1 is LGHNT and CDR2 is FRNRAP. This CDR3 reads CASGLGLATGATEAFF. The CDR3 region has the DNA TGTGCTAGTGGCCTAGGTCTGGCGACAGGGGCCACTGAAGCTTTCTTT. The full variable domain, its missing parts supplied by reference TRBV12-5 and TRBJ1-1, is DARVTQTPRHKVTEMGQEVTMRCQPILGHNTVFWYRQTMMQGLELLAYFRNRAPLDDSGMPKDRFSAEMPDATLATLKIQPSEPRDSAVYFCASGLGLATGATEAFFGQGTRLTVV.

The CDR3 region has the DNA TGTGCCAGCAGCCCCGGGGCGGCAGGGGAAGTCTACGAGCAGTACTTC. This codes for CASSPGAAGEVYEQYF. This chain uses TRBV5-4 with TRBJ2-7; TRBD1 is a possible D gene (6 bases). V was clipped by 4 bases and J by 3 bases, with 20 bases between them. There are 16 residues in the CDR3. CDR1 and CDR2 (germline): SGHNT, YYREEE (reference sequence).

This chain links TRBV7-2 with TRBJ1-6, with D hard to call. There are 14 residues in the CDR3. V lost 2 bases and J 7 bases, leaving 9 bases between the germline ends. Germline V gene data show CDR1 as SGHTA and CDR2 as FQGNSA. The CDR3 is CASSLLARNSPLHF. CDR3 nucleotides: TGTGCCAGCAGCTTACTTGCCCGGAATTCACCCCTCCACTTT.

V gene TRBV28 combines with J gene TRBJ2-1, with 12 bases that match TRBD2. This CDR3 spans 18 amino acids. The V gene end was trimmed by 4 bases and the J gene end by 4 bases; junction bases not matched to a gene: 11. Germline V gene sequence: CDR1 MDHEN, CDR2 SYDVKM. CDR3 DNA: TGTGCCAGCAGTTATGTTTTGTCTAGCGGGGGGGCTTACAATGAGCAGTTCTTC. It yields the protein CASSYVLSSGGAYNEQFF.

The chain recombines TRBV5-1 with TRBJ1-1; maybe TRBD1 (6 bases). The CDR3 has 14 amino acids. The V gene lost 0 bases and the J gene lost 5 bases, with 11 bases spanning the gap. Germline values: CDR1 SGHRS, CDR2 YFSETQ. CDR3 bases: TGCGCCAGCAGCTTGGAGGCCCAGGGGACTGAAGCTTTCTTT. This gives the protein CASSLEAQGTEAFF.

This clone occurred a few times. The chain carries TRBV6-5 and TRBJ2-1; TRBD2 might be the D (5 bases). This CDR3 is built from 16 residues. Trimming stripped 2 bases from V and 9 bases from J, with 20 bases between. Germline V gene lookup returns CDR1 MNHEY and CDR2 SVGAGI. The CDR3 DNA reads TGTGCCAGCAGTTACAAGTACGGGGAGAAAATGAGTGAGCAGTTCTTC. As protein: CASSYKYGEKMSEQFF.

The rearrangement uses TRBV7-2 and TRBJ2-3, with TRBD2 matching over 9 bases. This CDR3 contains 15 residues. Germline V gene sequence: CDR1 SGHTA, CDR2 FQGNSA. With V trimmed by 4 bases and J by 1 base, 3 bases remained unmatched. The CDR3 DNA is TGTGCCAGCAGCTCGCGGGGGGGCCGCACAGATACGCAGTATTTT. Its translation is CASSSRGGRTDTQYF.

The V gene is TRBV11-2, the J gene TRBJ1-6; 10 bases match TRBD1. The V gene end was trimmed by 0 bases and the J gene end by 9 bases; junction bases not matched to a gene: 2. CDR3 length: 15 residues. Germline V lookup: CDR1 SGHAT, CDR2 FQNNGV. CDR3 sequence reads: CASSLETGGSSPLHF. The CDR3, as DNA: TGTGCCAGCAGCTTAGAGACAGGGGGCAGTTCACCCCTCCACTTT. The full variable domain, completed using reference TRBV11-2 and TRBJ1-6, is EAGVAQSPRYKIIEKRQSVAFWCNPISGHATLYWYQQILGQGPKLLIQFQNNGVVDDSQLPKDRFSAERLKGVDSTLKIQPAKLEDSAVYLCASSLETGGSSPLHFGNGTRLTVT.

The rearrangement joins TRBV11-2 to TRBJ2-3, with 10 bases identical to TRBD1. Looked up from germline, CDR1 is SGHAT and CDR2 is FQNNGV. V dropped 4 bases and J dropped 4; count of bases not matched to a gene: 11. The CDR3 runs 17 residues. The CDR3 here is CASSSTMGGQGSDTQYF. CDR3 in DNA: TGTGCCAGCAGCTCGACGATGGGGGGACAGGGGTCAGATACGCAGTATTTT.

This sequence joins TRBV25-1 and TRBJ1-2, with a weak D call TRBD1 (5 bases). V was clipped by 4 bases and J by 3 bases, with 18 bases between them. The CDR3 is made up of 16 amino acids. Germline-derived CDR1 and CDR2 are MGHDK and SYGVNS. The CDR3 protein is CASSAPGGTGYYGYTF. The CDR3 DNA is TGTGCCAGCAGTGCCCCCGGGGGGACGGGTTACTATGGCTACACCTTC.

CDR3 sequence reads: CASSRGGNEKLFF. The CDR3 nucleotides read TGTGCCAGCAGTAGGGGGGGCAATGAAAAACTGTTTTTT. The J gene is TRBJ1-4, the V gene TRBV28, with D tentatively TRBD1 (6 bases). The CDR3 is made up of 13 amino acids. V lost 5 bases and J 5 bases, leaving 9 bases between the germline ends. Germline values: CDR1 MDHEN, CDR2 SYDVKM.

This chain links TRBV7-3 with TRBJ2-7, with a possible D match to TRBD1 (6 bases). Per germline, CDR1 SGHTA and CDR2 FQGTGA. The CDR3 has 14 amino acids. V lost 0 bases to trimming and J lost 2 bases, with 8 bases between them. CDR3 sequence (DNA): TGTGCCAGCAGCTTAACTCAGGGGCCCTACGAGCAGTACTTC. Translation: CASSLTQGPYEQYF.

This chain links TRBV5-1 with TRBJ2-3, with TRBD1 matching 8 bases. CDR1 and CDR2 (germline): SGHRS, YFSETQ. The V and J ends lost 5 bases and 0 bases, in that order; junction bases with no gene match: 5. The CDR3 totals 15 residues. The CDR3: CASRVTGVSTDTQYF. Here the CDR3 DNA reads TGCGCCAGCAGGGTGACAGGGGTCAGCACAGATACGCAGTATTTT.